The 32 T cell receptor beta chains presented below share a single source sample, sequenced in a study of CD8 T cells in Susac syndrome. RNA amounts of about 0.5 to 1 ug underwent reverse transcription with random hexamers. TCRdb independently ran MiXCR on the immunoSEQ multiplex PCR reads; one entry per CDR3 protein. Among 150,000 to 200,000 distinct CDR3 sequences listed, about 91% were seen once. The sample consisted of CD4+ T cells from PBMCs. Receptor source: a human donor in good health.

The rearrangement links TRBV28 to TRBJ1-2; D unclear. V was cut by 3 bases and J by 8 bases, with 7 bases left in between. The CDR3 is 11 residues long. Germline-derived CDR1 and CDR2 are MDHEN and SYDVKM. CDR3 sequence (DNA): TGTGCCAGCAGTTTGGACCGAGGCTACACCTTC. Amino acid sequence: CASSLDRGYTF.

The chain combines TRBV27 with TRBJ2-5, with TRBD1 matching 7 bases. CDR1 and CDR2 (germline): MNHEY, SMNVEV (reference sequence). This CDR3 is 15 amino acids long. The J segment lost 5 bases and the V segment lost 6 bases, leaving 12 bases of the junction unmatched. This chain's CDR3 is CASRAKGAPGETQYF. CDR3 coding DNA: TGTGCCAGCAGGGCGAAGGGGGCGCCGGGGGAGACCCAGTACTTC.

This clonotype occurred once. The J gene is TRBJ1-2, the V gene TRBV24-1; the match to TRBD1 covers 10 bases. The length of the CDR3 is 16 residues. Losses at the gene ends were 3 bases for V and 3 bases for J; bases not matched to a gene: 6. From germline, CDR1 is KGHDR and CDR2 SFDVKD. CDR3 DNA: TGTGCCACCAGTGATCAAAGACAGGGGGCTGACTATGGCTACACCTTC. As protein: CATSDQRQGADYGYTF.

V is TRBV20-1 and J is TRBJ1-1; no definite D call. The V gene's germline CDR1 is DFQATT and CDR2 SNEGSKA (reference sequence). The CDR3 has 14 residues. V lost 0 bases and J 6 bases, leaving 14 bases between the germline ends. CDR3 sequence reads: CSARDRIGYAEAFF. CDR3 DNA: TGCAGTGCTAGAGATCGCATTGGGTACGCTGAAGCTTTCTTT.

The chain couples TRBV6-5 to TRBJ2-4, with a weak D call TRBD1 (5 bases). CDR1 and CDR2 (germline): MNHEY, SVGAGI. Trimming cost V 7 bases and J 2 bases, with 12 bases left between them. The CDR3 covers 14 residues. The CDR3: CASTPKDTKNIQYF. The DNA of the CDR3 is TGTGCCAGCACCCCCAAGGACACCAAAAACATTCAGTACTTC.

This rearrangement joins TRBV5-1 to TRBJ1-1, with TRBD1 identical over 7 bases. The CDR3 is 16 amino acids. J lost 6 bases, V lost 2 bases, and 13 bases had no gene match. The V gene's germline CDR1 is SGHRS and CDR2 YFSETQ. The CDR3 coding sequence is TGCGCCAGCAGCTTCTCGGGGTGGAACAGGGGCCCTGAAGCTTTCTTT. Its protein is CASSFSGWNRGPEAFF.

V and J are TRBV30 and TRBJ1-5; D is unresolved. CDR1 and CDR2 (germline): GTSNPN, SVGIG (reference sequence). Trimming stripped 7 bases from V and 2 bases from J, with 9 bases between. This CDR3 has 12 amino acids. The CDR3 DNA reads as TGTGCCTTTCGGTTAGGCAATCAGCCCCAGCATTTT. It yields the protein CAFRLGNQPQHF.

This chain links TRBV4-1 with TRBJ2-7; D is possibly TRBD1 or TRBD2 (5 bases each). Germline V gene data show CDR1 as MGHRA and CDR2 as YSYEKL. This CDR3 spans 13 amino acids. The germline V and J ends were trimmed by 4 bases and 6 bases, with 13 bases remaining between them. The CDR3 protein is CASSPREGTEQYF. The CDR3 DNA reads TGCGCCAGCAGCCCACGAGAAGGGACCGAGCAGTACTTC.

V usage is TRBV12-3 or TRBV12-4 and J usage is TRBJ1-3; D unresolved. The CDR3 is made up of 13 amino acids. V lost 7 bases to trimming and J lost 0 bases, with 7 bases between them. The CDR3 DNA reads as TGTGCCAGCAACAAGGACTCTGGAAACACCATATATTTT. Translating gives CASNKDSGNTIYF.

The rearrangement uses TRBV10-3 and TRBJ1-5; D perhaps matches TRBD1 (5 bases). Germline CDR1 ENHRY, CDR2 SYGVKD. Trimming took off 6 bases at V and 0 bases at J, with 12 bases between the two ends. The CDR3 runs 15 residues. The CDR3 DNA follows: TGTGCCATCAGCGCCGGGGCCTATAGCAATCAGCCCCAGCATTTT. It is translated as CAISAGAYSNQPQHF.

The chain uses TRBV9 and TRBJ2-1; 8 bases match TRBD2. The CDR3 totals 15 residues. V lost 0 bases to trimming and J lost 4 bases; unmatched junction nucleotides: 3. Germline V gene sequence: CDR1 SGDLS, CDR2 YYNGEE. CDR3 in DNA: TGTGCCAGCAGCGTAGGGAGCGGGAGTTACAATGAGCAGTTCTTC. Its translation is CASSVGSGSYNEQFF. Using reference TRBV9 and TRBJ2-1 for the parts outside the CDR3, the full variable domain is DSGVTQTPKHLITATGQRVTLRCSPRSGDLSVYWYQQSLDQGLQFLIQYYNGEERAKGNILERFSAQQFPDLHSELNLSSLELGDSALYFCASSVGSGSYNEQFFGPGTRLTVL.

The V and J genes are TRBV12-3 or TRBV12-4 and TRBJ2-7; D is unclear. This CDR3 contains 14 residues. Trimming left V 2 bases short and J 0 bases short, with 8 bases between. The CDR3: CASSLIPSSYEQYF. In nucleotides, the CDR3 is TGTGCCAGCAGTTTAATCCCGAGCTCCTACGAGCAGTACTTC.

The CDR3 DNA is TGTGCCAGCTCACCGGCTAGCGGGGGGATCTCCTACGAGCAGTACTTC. Encoded protein: CASSPASGGISYEQYF. The gene calls are TRBV18 and TRBJ2-7; the match to TRBD2 covers 11 bases. Trimming cost V 3 bases and J 0 bases; bases outside gene matches: 4. Germline CDR1 KGHSH, CDR2 LQKENI. The CDR3 length is 16 residues.

V is TRBV11-2 and J is TRBJ2-7, with D perhaps given as TRBD1 or TRBD2 (5 bases each). The CDR3 has 14 amino acids. Per the germline V gene, CDR1 is SGHAT and CDR2 is FQNNGV. Deletions cut 2 bases from V and 2 bases from J, with 10 bases between. CDR3 bases: TGTGCCAGCAGCTTACAGGGACCGCCCTACGAGCAGTACTTC. It encodes CASSLQGPPYEQYF.

V is TRBV18 and J is TRBJ2-7, with TRBD2 matching over 15 bases. Germline V CDR1 and CDR2: KGHSH, LQKENI. This CDR3 contains 17 residues. V gave up 0 bases and J gave up 3 bases; unmatched junction bases: 3. CDR3 loop: CASSPPGLAGGVYEQYF. The DNA of the CDR3 is TGTGCCAGCTCACCACCGGGACTAGCGGGAGGTGTCTACGAGCAGTACTTC. Based on the CDR3 plus reference TRBV18 and TRBJ2-7, the full variable domain is NAGVMQNPRHLVRRRGQEARLRCSPMKGHSHVYWYRQLPEEGLKFMVYLQKENIIDESGMPKERFSAEFPKEGPSILRIQQVVRGDSAAYFCASSPPGLAGGVYEQYFGPGTRLTVT.

The chain uses TRBV18 and TRBJ2-3; D is perhaps TRBD1 (5 bases). The germline V gene encodes CDR1 KGHSH and CDR2 LQKENI. With 1 base removed from V and 6 bases from J, the gap between germline ends came to 17 bases. This CDR3 comprises 16 residues. CDR3 sequence reads: CASSPQTVTLRDTQYF. The CDR3 DNA is TGTGCCAGCTCACCACAGACAGTGACTCTCCGGGATACGCAGTATTTT. Full variable domain (rest looked up from reference TRBV18 and TRBJ2-3): NAGVMQNPRHLVRRRGQEARLRCSPMKGHSHVYWYRQLPEEGLKFMVYLQKENIIDESGMPKERFSAEFPKEGPSILRIQQVVRGDSAAYFCASSPQTVTLRDTQYFGPGTRLTVL.

The chain is built from TRBV5-1 and TRBJ1-1; D is perhaps TRBD1 (6 bases). Germline V gene lookup returns CDR1 SGHRS and CDR2 YFSETQ. V was trimmed by 5 bases and J by 2 bases, leaving 10 bases between them. There are 13 residues in the CDR3. The CDR3, as DNA: TGCGCCAGCAGGCGGGACACCAACACTGAAGCTTTCTTT. Residues: CASRRDTNTEAFF.

The chain is built from TRBV29-1 and TRBJ2-7, with 7 bases identical to TRBD1. CDR3 length: 12 amino acids. Trimming removed 7 bases from V and 0 bases from J; junction bases left unmatched: 3. Germline lookup yields CDR1 SQVTM and CDR2 ANQGSEA. The CDR3 sequence is CSGRDSSYEQYF. CDR3 sequence (DNA): TGCAGCGGCCGGGACAGCTCCTACGAGCAGTACTTC.

J is TRBJ2-6 and V is TRBV3-1; D not certain. This CDR3 is 16 amino acids long. The germline V gene encodes CDR1 LGHDT and CDR2 YNNKEL (reference sequence). Trimming removed 3 bases at V and 1 base at J, with 10 bases between. Here the CDR3 reads CASSHATGSGANVLTF. DNA for the CDR3: TGTGCCAGCAGCCACGCCACTGGTTCTGGGGCCAACGTCCTGACTTTC.

CDR3 region: CASSGPGQGYSPLHF. The CDR3 DNA follows: TGTGCCAGCAGCGGCCCGGGACAGGGGTATTCACCCCTCCACTTT. The gene calls are TRBV9 and TRBJ1-6; 10 positions match TRBD1. CDR1 is SGDLS, CDR2 YYNGEE, per germline. This CDR3 spans 15 amino acids. After removal of 3 bases from V and 8 bases from J, the junction contained 5 bases not matched to a gene.

This chain joins TRBV20-1 and TRBJ2-5, with 7 nucleotides matching TRBD2. The CDR3 is 15 amino acids. V gave up 3 bases and J gave up 1 base; unmatched junction bases: 8. Germline V CDR1 and CDR2: DFQATT, SNEGSKA (reference sequence). The CDR3 sequence: CSASPRTRSQETQYF. The CDR3 DNA reads as TGCAGTGCTAGTCCTCGGACTAGGAGCCAAGAGACCCAGTACTTC.

The chain uses TRBV28 and TRBJ2-7; TRBD2 aligns across 13 bases. This CDR3 is 15 amino acids long. The trim removed 5 bases at V and 4 bases at J, leaving 5 bases unmatched. Germline CDR1 is MDHEN and CDR2 is SYDVKM. CDR3 sequence (DNA): TGTGCCAGCAGTGAGCCGGGACTAGCGGGGTACGAGCAGTACTTC. Protein product: CASSEPGLAGYEQYF.

V and J are TRBV7-3 and TRBJ2-1; D not resolved. The CDR3 runs 14 residues. Trimming left V 3 bases short and J 6 bases short, with 12 bases between. Germline V gene sequence: CDR1 SGHTA, CDR2 FQGTGA. CDR3: CASSFRSSPNEQFF. The CDR3 DNA sequence: TGTGCCAGCAGCTTTCGGTCTTCCCCCAATGAGCAGTTCTTC.

Only one count was recorded for this clonotype. V gene TRBV18 combines with J gene TRBJ2-7; D may correspond to TRBD1 or TRBD2 (5 bases each). CDR3 length equals 14 residues. V dropped 0 bases and J dropped 4 bases, with 10 bases sitting between them. Germline CDR1 and CDR2: KGHSH and LQKENI. The DNA for the CDR3 is TGTGCCAGCTCACCACCGGGGACGCCTTACGAGCAGTACTTC. This sequence encodes CASSPPGTPYEQYF. Filled out from reference TRBV18 and TRBJ2-7, the complete variable domain reads NAGVMQNPRHLVRRRGQEARLRCSPMKGHSHVYWYRQLPEEGLKFMVYLQKENIIDESGMPKERFSAEFPKEGPSILRIQQVVRGDSAAYFCASSPPGTPYEQYFGPGTRLTVT.

V usage is TRBV19 and J usage is TRBJ1-5, with D unclear. Per germline, CDR1 LNHDA and CDR2 SQIVND (reference sequence). This CDR3 comprises 13 residues. V was trimmed by 7 bases and J by 3 bases, leaving 10 bases between them. The CDR3 nucleotides read TGTGCCAGTAACACCCTCTTCAATCAGCCCCAGCATTTT. Protein: CASNTLFNQPQHF.

The rearrangement joins TRBV12-3 or TRBV12-4 to TRBJ2-7; D may be TRBD1 or TRBD2 (5 bases each). The CDR3 runs to 12 residues. V was pared by 8 bases and J by 2 bases, with 10 bases between. As DNA, the CDR3 is TGTGCCAGCGGCTGGGGACCCTACGAGCAGTACTTC. Translating gives CASGWGPYEQYF.

This clonotype has more than one count but fewer than ten. This rearrangement joins TRBV4-3 to TRBJ2-5; no reliable D call. Trimming cost V 0 bases and J 3 bases, with 14 bases left between them. The CDR3 consists of 16 residues. Looked up from germline, CDR1 is LGHNA and CDR2 is YSLEER. The DNA of the CDR3 is TGCGCCAGCAGCCAAGATAGGAGTGGCAGAAAAGAGACCCAGTACTTC. Its translation is CASSQDRSGRKETQYF.

The rearrangement joins TRBV7-6 to TRBJ2-3, with D perhaps assigned TRBD1 or TRBD2 (6 bases each). V was pared by 1 base and J by 1 base, with 15 bases between. Per germline, CDR1 SGHVS and CDR2 FNYEAQ. The CDR3 is 17 amino acids. CDR3 in amino acids: CASSLELPGGGTDTQYF. The CDR3 DNA follows: TGTGCCAGCAGCTTAGAGTTGCCCGGGGGCGGCACAGATACGCAGTATTTT.

The V gene is TRBV7-8, the J gene TRBJ2-5, with TRBD2 matching 11 bases. This CDR3 has 15 amino acids. Germline trimming cut 3 bases from V and 9 bases from J; bases unmatched to any gene: 9. Germline CDR1 SGHVS, CDR2 FQNEAQ. Written as DNA, the CDR3 is TGTGCCAGCAGCTTCCCGACTAGCGGGGACCGGGCCCAGTACTTC. This translates into CASSFPTSGDRAQYF. Combining the CDR3 with reference TRBV7-8 and TRBJ2-5 gives the whole variable domain GAGVSQSPRYKVAKRGQDVALRCDPISGHVSLFWYQQALGQGPEFLTYFQNEAQLDKSGLPSDRFFAERPEGSVSTLKIQRTQQEDSAVYLCASSFPTSGDRAQYFGPGTRLLVL.

V is TRBV9 and J is TRBJ1-5; weak D call: TRBD1 (5 bases). V was trimmed by 5 bases and J by 2 bases, leaving 14 bases between them. There are 15 residues in the CDR3. Germline V gives CDR1 SGDLS, CDR2 YYNGEE. The CDR3 loop reads CASSLSGDRNQPQHF. The CDR3 DNA reads as TGTGCCAGCAGTCTTTCGGGGGATCGCAATCAGCCCCAGCATTTT.

The chain recombines TRBV5-1 with TRBJ2-3; D is ambiguous. In germline, CDR1 is SGHRS, CDR2 YFSETQ. Trimming removed 2 bases from V and 1 base from J, with 14 bases in between. There are 16 residues in the CDR3. The CDR3 DNA reads as TGCGCCAGCAGCTTTGCCGGAACCTCTGGCACAGATACGCAGTATTTT. Protein: CASSFAGTSGTDTQYF.

The rearrangement uses TRBV20-1 and TRBJ2-7; 13 positions match TRBD2. This CDR3 is 15 amino acids long. Trimming took 3 bases from V and 5 from J; bases not matched to a gene: 7. The V gene's germline CDR1 is DFQATT and CDR2 SNEGSKA (reference sequence). The CDR3 nucleotides read TGCAGTGCTAGGAACCCACTAGCGGGGGGGGACGAGCAGTACTTC. Translating it yields CSARNPLAGGDEQYF.